This T cell receptor (beta chain) is from a study of identical twins. The study, taken as a whole, reports: With beta out-of-frame sequences, excess sharing by twins was weaker.

Via MiXCR, TCRdb re-called the 5' RACE reads, giving one row per CDR3 protein. The data show about 240,000 distinct CDR3 sequences, 10% seen once. With respect to this clonotype: Its antigen is unidentified.

Between the trimmed V and J ends, which lost 0 bases and 0 bases, there was a span of 11 bases. The length of the CDR3 is 16 residues. CDR1 and CDR2 from the germline V gene are SQVTM and ANQGSEA. V usage is TRBV29-1 and J usage is TRBJ2-2; D may correspond to TRBD1 or TRBD2 (7 bases each). The sequencing sample was made of memory T cells sorted from blood. This clonotype was obtained from a man between 45 and 60 years old in good health. The CDR3 nucleotides read TGCAGCGTTGAAGATCAGGGGGGGGCGAACACCGGGGAGCTGTTTTTT. Protein: CSVEDQGGANTGELFF.